This T cell receptor beta chain was recovered during a study of CXCR3-negative and CXCR3-positive naive CD8 T cells. The V gene's germline CDR1 is SGHVS and CDR2 FNYEAQ. CDR3 length: 13 amino acids. Study observations and caveats: The TRB CDR3s that CXCR3-positive naive cells carried were more hydrophobic than those of CXCR3-negative naive cells. Expression of CXCR3 was partially reduced after cryopreservation, and fresh PBMCs were used in most assays.

As for this clonotype: Its matching antigen is unknown.

The TRB cDNA libraries were prepared by 5' RACE with UMI labels. Reprocessing the 5' RACE reads, TCRdb reports a single entry for every CDR3 protein and omits DNA. The sample has nearly 110,000 distinct CDR3 sequences. Sequenced sample: naive CXCR3+ CD8+ T cells from blood. The subset is: CD45RO-CCR7+CD27+CD95- naive CD8+ T cells expressing CXCR3 (TNR3+). This sequence joins TRBV7-6 and TRBJ2-7. The clonotype originates from a human donor in good health. Some clones in this sample may be carry-over from other donors' samples. This CDR3 is CASSPRLSYEQYF.